A selection of T cell receptor beta chains follows, all from one sample in a study of control samples from healthy donors and cancer patients. Sequenced by immunoSEQ multiplex PCR; TCRdb stores in-frame clones only, minus some. The sample lists over 150,000 clones, nearly 96% occurring once. Sequenced input: blood. The receptors come from a woman aged 30 to 39 in good health. Each CDR3 is given with its conserved first and last residue. Rows give clone size only sometimes, using once, few, many, or a class for an expanded clone.

TRBJ2-1	.	TRBV11-2	CASSLGGVAAEFYNEQFF
TRBJ2-3	.	TRBV28	CASSLISGNTQYF
TRBJ2-3	.	TRBV2	CASSGGQGSTDTQYF
TRBJ2-1	.	TRBV18	CASSPPTSSYNEQFF
TRBJ2-5	.	TRBV6-5	CASRLRETQYF
TRBJ1-6	.	TRBV5-1	CASRPEDIHNSPLHF
TRBJ1-1	.	TRBV27	CASKYRGATEAFF
TRBJ2-1	.	TRBV14	CASSEDGGAYNEQFF
TRBJ1-1	.	TRBV7-9	CASSLQGGEAFF
TRBJ1-2	.	TRBV5-1	CASSFRQGRGYTF
TRBJ2-5	.	TRBV19	CASSILGLAGEETQYF
TRBJ1-6	.	TRBV15	CATSRDQSLSLHF
TRBJ1-5	.	TRBV2	CASSLTGGGQPQHF
TRBJ2-2	.	TRBV7-9	CASSPSGRGRSGELFF
TRBJ2-1	.	TRBV9	CASSSLLARGDEQFF
TRBJ1-4	.	TRBV12-3/TRBV12-4	CASSRTEKLFF
TRBJ2-2	.	TRBV4-2	CASSQDPGASTGELFF
TRBJ2-3	.	TRBV29-1	CSVELGQGADTQYF
TRBJ2-1	.	TRBV6-6	CASSYLGTDYNEQFF
TRBJ2-7	.	TRBV6-5	CASSTQSGAFYEQYF
TRBJ2-7	.	TRBV6-5	CASRLLYEQYF
TRBJ2-5	.	TRBV5-4	CASSLMGSEETQYF
TRBJ2-1	.	TRBV2	CASSDYGSSYNEQFF
TRBJ2-1	once	TRBV27	CASSLRTIYNEQFF
TRBJ1-3	once	TRBV6-7	CASSYAGGSSGNTIYF
TRBJ1-1	.	TRBV18	CASSRGQGDTEAFF
TRBJ2-7	.	TRBV11-1	CASSPTGLAGREQYF